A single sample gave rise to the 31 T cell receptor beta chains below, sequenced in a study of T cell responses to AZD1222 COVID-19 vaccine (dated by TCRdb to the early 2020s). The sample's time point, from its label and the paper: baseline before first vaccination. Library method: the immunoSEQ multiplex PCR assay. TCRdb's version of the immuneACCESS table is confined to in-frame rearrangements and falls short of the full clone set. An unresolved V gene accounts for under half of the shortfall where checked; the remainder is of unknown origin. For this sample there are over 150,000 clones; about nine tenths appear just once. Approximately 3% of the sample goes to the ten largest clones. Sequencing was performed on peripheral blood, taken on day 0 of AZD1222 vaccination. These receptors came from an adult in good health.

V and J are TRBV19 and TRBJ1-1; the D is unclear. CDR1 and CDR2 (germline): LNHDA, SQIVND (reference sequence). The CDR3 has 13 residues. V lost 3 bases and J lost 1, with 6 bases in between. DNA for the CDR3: TGTGCCAGTAGTATCGGCAGGAACACTGAAGCTTTCTTT. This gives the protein CASSIGRNTEAFF.

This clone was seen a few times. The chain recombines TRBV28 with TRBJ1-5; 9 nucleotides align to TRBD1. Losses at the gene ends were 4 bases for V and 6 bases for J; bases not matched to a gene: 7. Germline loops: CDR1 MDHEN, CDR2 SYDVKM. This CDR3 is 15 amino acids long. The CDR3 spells CASSSRQGGGQPQHF. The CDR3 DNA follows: TGTGCCAGCAGTTCCAGACAGGGGGGCGGTCAGCCCCAGCATTTT.

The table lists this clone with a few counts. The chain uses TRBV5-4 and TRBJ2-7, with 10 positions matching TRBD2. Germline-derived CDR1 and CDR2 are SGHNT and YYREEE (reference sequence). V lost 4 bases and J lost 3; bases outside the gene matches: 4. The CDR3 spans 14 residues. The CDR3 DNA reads TGTGCCAGCAGCAGCCAGCGGGGGGGCTACGAGCAGTACTTC. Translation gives CASSSQRGGYEQYF.

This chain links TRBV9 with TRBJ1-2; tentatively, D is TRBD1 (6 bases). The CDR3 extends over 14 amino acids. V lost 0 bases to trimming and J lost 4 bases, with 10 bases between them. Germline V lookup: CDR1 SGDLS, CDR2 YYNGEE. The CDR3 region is CASSVGTGFYGYTF. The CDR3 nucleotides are TGTGCCAGCAGCGTAGGTACAGGGTTCTATGGCTACACCTTC.

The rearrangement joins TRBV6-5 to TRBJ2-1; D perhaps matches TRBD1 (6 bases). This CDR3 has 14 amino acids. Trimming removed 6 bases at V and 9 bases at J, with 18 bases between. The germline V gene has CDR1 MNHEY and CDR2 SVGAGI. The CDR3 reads CASSVIGGKGEQFF. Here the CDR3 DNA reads TGTGCCAGCAGCGTGATTGGGGGCAAGGGTGAGCAGTTCTTC.

Here the CDR3 DNA reads TGTGCCAGCAGACTACAGGGGGCCGGCACTGAAGCTTTCTTT. Protein: CASRLQGAGTEAFF. V and J are TRBV7-2 and TRBJ1-1; 9 nucleotides align to TRBD1. Germline-derived CDR1 and CDR2 are SGHTA and FQGNSA. The CDR3 runs to 14 residues. V lost 6 bases to trimming and J lost 4 bases; unmatched junction nucleotides: 6.

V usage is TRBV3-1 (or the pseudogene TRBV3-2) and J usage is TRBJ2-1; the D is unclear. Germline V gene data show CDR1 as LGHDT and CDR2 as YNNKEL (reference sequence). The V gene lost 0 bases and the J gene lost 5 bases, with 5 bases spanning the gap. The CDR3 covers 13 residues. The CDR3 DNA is TGTGCCAGCAGCCAAGAACGGAACAATGAGCAGTTCTTC. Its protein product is CASSQERNNEQFF.

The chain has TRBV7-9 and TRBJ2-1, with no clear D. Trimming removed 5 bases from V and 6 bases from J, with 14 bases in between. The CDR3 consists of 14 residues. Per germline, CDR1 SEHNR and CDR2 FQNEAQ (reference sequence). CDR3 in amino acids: CASSPGPKVNEQFF. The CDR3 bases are TGTGCCAGCAGCCCCGGACCGAAGGTCAATGAGCAGTTCTTC.

The CDR3 protein is CASSRIQGAGELFF. As DNA, the CDR3 is TGTGCCAGCAGCCGCATACAAGGGGCCGGGGAGCTGTTTTTT. The V and J genes are TRBV11-3 and TRBJ2-2; maybe TRBD1 (5 bases). This CDR3 region has 14 residues. Trimming pared 5 bases from V and 6 bases from J, leaving 13 bases between. Germline assignment: CDR1 SGHNT and CDR2 YENEEA.

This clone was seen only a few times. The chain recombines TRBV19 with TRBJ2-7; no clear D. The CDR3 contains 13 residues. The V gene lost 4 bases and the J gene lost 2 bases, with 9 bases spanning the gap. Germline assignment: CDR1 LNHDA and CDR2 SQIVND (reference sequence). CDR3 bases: TGTGCCAGTAGTAGAGACACAACCTACGAGCAGTACTTC. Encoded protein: CASSRDTTYEQYF.

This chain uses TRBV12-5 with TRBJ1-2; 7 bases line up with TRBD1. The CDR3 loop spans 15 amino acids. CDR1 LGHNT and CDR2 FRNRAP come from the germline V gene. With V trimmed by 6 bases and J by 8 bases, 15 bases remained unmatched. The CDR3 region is CASGTQGTAPLGYTF. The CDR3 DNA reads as TGTGCTAGTGGAACACAGGGGACAGCCCCCTTGGGCTACACCTTC.

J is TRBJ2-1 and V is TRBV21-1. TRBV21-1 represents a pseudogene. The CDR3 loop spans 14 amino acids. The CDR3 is CASSKVGLGDEQFF. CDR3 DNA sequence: TGTGCCAGCAGCAAAGTGGGCTTGGGGGATGAGCAGTTCTTC.

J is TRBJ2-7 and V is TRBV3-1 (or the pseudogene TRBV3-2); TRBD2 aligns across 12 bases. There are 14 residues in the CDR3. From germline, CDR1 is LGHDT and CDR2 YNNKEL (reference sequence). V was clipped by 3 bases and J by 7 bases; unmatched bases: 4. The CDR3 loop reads CASSQPGTSGEQYF. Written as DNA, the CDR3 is TGTGCCAGCAGCCAGCCCGGGACTAGCGGGGAGCAGTACTTC.

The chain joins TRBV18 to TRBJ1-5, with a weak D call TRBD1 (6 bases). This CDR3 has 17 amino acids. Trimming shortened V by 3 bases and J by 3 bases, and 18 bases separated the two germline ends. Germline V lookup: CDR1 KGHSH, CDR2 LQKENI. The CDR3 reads CASSPPGVAGVNQPQHF. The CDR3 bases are TGTGCCAGCTCACCCCCCGGGGTGGCAGGGGTCAATCAGCCCCAGCATTTT.

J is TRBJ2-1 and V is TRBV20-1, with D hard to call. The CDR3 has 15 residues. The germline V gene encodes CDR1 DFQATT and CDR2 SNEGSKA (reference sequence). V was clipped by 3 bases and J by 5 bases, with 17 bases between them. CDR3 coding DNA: TGCAGTGCTAGTAATCGTTGGGCACAGAACAATGAGCAGTTCTTC. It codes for CSASNRWAQNNEQFF.

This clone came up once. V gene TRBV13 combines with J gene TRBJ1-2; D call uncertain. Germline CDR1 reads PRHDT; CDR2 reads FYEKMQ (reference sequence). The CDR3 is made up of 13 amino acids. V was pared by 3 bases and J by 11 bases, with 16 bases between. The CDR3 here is CASSFNLDFGYTF. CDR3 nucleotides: TGTGCCAGCAGCTTCAACCTAGATTTTGGGTACACCTTC.

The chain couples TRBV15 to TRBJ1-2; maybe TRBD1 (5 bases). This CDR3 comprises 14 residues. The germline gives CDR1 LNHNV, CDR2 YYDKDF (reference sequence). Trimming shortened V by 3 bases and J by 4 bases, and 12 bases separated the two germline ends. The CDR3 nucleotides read TGTGCCACCAGCAGGGACACCGGGAGCTATGGCTACACCTTC. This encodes CATSRDTGSYGYTF. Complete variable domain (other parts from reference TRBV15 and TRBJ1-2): DAMVIQNPRYQVTQFGKPVTLSCSQTLNHNVMYWYQQKSSQAPKLLFHYYDKDFNNEADTPDNFQSRRPNTSFCFLDIRSPGLGDTAMYLCATSRDTGSYGYTFGSGTRLTVV.

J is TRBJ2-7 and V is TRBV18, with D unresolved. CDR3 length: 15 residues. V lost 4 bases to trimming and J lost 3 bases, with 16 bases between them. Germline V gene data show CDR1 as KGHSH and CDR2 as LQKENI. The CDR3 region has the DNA TGTGCCAGCTCACGGAGTGGTGGCAGAAACTACGAGCAGTACTTC. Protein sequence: CASSRSGGRNYEQYF.

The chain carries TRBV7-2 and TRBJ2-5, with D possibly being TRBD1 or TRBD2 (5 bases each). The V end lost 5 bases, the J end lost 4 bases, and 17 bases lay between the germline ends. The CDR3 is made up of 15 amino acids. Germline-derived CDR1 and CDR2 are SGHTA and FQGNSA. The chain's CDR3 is CASSKMWGWGETQYF. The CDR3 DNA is TGTGCCAGCAGCAAAATGTGGGGGTGGGGAGAGACCCAGTACTTC.

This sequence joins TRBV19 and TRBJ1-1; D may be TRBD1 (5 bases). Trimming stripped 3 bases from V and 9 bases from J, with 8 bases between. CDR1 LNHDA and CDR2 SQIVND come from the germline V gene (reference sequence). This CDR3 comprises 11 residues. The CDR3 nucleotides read TGTGCCAGTAGTATCCAGGGAAAAGCTTTCTTT. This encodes CASSIQGKAFF. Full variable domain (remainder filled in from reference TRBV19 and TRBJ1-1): DGGITQSPKYLFRKEGQNVTLSCEQNLNHDAMYWYRQDPGQGLRLIYYSQIVNDFQKGDIAEGYSVSREKKESFPLTVTSAQKNPTAFYLCASSIQGKAFFGQGTRLTVV.

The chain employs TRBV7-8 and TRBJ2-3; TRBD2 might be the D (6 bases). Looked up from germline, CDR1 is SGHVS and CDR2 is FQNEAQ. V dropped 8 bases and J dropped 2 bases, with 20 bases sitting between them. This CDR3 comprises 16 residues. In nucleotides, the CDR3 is TGTGCCAGCCTTCGGGGGAGCGGGTTGATCACAGATACGCAGTATTTT. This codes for CASLRGSGLITDTQYF.

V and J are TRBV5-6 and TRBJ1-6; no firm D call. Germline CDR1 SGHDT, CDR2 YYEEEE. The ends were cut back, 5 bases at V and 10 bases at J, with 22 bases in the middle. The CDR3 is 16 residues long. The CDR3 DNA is TGTGCCAGCAGTTTGATAAAACCCCGGGTAGGATCACCCCTCCACTTT. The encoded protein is CASSLIKPRVGSPLHF.

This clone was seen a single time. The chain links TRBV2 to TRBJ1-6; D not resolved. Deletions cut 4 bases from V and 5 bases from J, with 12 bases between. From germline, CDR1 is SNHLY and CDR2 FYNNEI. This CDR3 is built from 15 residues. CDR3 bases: TGTGCCAGCAGTGCCTGGGAGGACCATAATTCACCCCTCCACTTT. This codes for CASSAWEDHNSPLHF.

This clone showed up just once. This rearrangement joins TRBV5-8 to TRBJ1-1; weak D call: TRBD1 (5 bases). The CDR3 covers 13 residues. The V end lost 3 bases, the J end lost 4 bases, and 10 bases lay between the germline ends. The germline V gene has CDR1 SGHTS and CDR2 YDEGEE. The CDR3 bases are TGTGCCAGCAGCTCGGGACGGATCACTGAAGCTTTCTTT. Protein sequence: CASSSGRITEAFF.

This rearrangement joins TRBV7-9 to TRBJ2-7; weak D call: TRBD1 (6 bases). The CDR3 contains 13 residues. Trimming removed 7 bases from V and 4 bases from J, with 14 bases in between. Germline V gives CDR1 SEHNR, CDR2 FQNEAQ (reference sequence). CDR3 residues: CASKTGTMYEQYF. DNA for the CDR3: TGTGCCAGCAAAACCGGGACAATGTACGAGCAGTACTTC.

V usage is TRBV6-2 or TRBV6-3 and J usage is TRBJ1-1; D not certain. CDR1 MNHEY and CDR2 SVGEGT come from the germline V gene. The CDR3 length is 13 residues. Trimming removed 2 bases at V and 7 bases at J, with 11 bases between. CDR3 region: CASSYGLGIEAFF. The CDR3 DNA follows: TGTGCCAGCAGTTACGGCCTGGGCATTGAAGCTTTCTTT.

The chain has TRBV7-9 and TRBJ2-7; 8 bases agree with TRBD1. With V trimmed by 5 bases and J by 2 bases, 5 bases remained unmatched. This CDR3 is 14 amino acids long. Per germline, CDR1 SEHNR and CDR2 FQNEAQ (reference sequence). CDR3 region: CASSLGTGAYEQYF. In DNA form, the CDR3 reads TGTGCCAGCAGCCTAGGGACAGGCGCCTACGAGCAGTACTTC.

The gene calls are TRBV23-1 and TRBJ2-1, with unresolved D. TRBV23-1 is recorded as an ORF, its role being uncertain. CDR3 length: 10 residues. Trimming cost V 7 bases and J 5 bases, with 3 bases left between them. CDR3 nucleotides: TGCGCCAGCACCCACAATGAGCAGTTCTTC. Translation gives CASTHNEQFF.

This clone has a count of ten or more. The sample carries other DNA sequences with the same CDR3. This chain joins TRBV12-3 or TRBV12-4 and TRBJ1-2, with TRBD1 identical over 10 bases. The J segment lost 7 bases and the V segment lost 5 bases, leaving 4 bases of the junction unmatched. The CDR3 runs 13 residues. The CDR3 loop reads CASSLRDRGGYTF. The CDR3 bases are TGTGCCAGCAGTCTCCGGGACAGGGGTGGCTACACCTTC.

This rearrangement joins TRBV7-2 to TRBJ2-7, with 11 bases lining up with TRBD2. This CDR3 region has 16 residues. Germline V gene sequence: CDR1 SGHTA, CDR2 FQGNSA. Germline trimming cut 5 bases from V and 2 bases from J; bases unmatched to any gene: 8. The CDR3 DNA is TGTGCCAGCAGCACCCGACTAGCGGGGAGTACCTACGAGCAGTACTTC. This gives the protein CASSTRLAGSTYEQYF.

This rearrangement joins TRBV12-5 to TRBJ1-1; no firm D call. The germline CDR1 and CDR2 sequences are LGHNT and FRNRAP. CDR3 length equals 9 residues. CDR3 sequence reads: CVRNTEAFF. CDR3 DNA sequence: TGTGTCCGGAACACTGAAGCTTTCTTT.